This T cell receptor (beta chain) was observed in a study of blood T cell repertoires in COVID-19. Authors' methods: Amplification of reference gene primers provided the estimated nucleated cell counts. Produced via immunoSEQ multiplex PCR; TCRdb's table is partial and in-frame only. The V and J calls and the clone size are those of that table, but D and trimming were determined from the DNA. The sample has 35,000 to 40,000 clones, roughly three quarters seen once; the top ten hold about a sixth. Germline-derived CDR1 and CDR2 are MNHEY and SVGEGT. The trim removed 4 bases at V and 7 bases at J, leaving 5 bases unmatched. The CDR3 runs 14 residues.

The J gene is TRBJ1-5, the V gene TRBV6-2 or TRBV6-3; 9 positions agree with TRBD1. The sequence came from a man between 65 and 85 years old with acute or convalescent COVID-19. Sequenced material: peripheral blood. Here the CDR3 reads CASSSGQGRQPQHF. The DNA of the CDR3 is TGTGCCAGCAGTTCGGGACAGGGCAGGCAGCCCCAGCATTTT.